The 10 T cell receptor beta chains listed next were all sequenced from one sample in a study of blood T cells in healthy people across ages. Sample-barcoded 5' priming and a J-beta primer mix drove a second PCR of about 6 to 12 cycles. TCRdb passed the 5' RACE reads through MiXCR, listing each CDR3 protein once. The sample has nearly 800,000 distinct CDR3 sequences, 20% to 25% seen once. The same sample was also studied in work on T cells of mothers and their children.

The sequenced sample was blood. The receptors here all came from a boy aged 5-17 years in good health.

This clonotype has a handful of counts. V is TRBV4-1 and J is TRBJ2-3; TRBD2 aligns across 8 bases. The CDR3 runs 16 residues. Trimming removed 1 base from V and 2 bases from J; junction bases left unmatched: 5. Germline CDR1 and CDR2: MGHRA and YSYEKL. DNA of the CDR3: TGCGCCAGCAGCCAAGCGCTAGCGGGCCTCACAGATACGCAGTATTTT. Translated: CASSQALAGLTDTQYF.

The chain carries TRBV10-3 and TRBJ2-6, with D maybe TRBD1 (5 bases). V shed 2 bases and J shed 2 bases, with 7 bases lying between them. The germline CDR1 and CDR2 sequences are ENHRY and SYGVKD. The CDR3 runs to 15 residues. The CDR3 nucleotides are TGTGCCATCAGTGAGGAAGGGGCTGGGGCCAACGTCCTGACTTTC. Residues: CAISEEGAGANVLTF.

The chain couples TRBV20-1 to TRBJ2-7; D may be TRBD1 (6 bases). V was shortened by 1 base and J by 2 bases, with 12 bases between the two germline ends. The CDR3 covers 14 residues. Germline V gene data show CDR1 as DFQATT and CDR2 as SNEGSKA (reference sequence). The DNA for the CDR3 is TGCAGTGCTAGAGGAGACAGGCCAACCTACGAGCAGTACTTC. As protein: CSARGDRPTYEQYF.

The sample holds a few counts of this clonotype. Sequence at one end of the junction differs from germline and may be a read error. This rearrangement joins TRBV7-3 to TRBJ2-1; tentatively, D is TRBD1 (5 bases). Per germline, CDR1 SGHTA and CDR2 FQGTGA. The CDR3 consists of 13 residues. This chain's CDR3 is CASRLNLGAEQFF. The DNA of the CDR3 is TGTGCCAGCAGATTAAACCTAGGGGCTGAGCAGTTCTTC.

This clonotype was counted between two and nine times. The chain couples TRBV12-3 or TRBV12-4 to TRBJ2-5; D might be TRBD1 (5 bases). The CDR3 runs to 14 residues. V was trimmed by 7 bases and J by 2 bases, leaving 14 bases between them. The CDR3 reads CASTPTVEQETQYF. The CDR3 DNA sequence: TGTGCCAGCACCCCGACAGTGGAACAAGAGACCCAGTACTTC.

Only a few counts were recorded for this clonotype. The chain recombines TRBV28 with TRBJ1-6; D might be TRBD1 (5 bases). With 1 base removed from V and 7 bases from J, the gap between germline ends came to 11 bases. Germline CDR1 reads MDHEN; CDR2 reads SYDVKM. The CDR3 is made up of 15 amino acids. As DNA, the CDR3 is TGTGCCAGCAGTTTATTCGGACAAGCCAATTCACCCCTCCACTTT. Translated, it gives CASSLFGQANSPLHF.

This clonotype appeared a few times. The chain uses TRBV29-1 and TRBJ2-4, with TRBD2 matching over 7 bases. In germline, CDR1 is SQVTM, CDR2 ANQGSEA. V lost 4 bases, J lost 7 bases, and 7 bases stayed unmatched. This CDR3 is 13 amino acids long. CDR3 loop: CSVGGGDLNIQYF. CDR3 nucleotide sequence: TGCAGCGTTGGGGGAGGGGACCTGAACATTCAGTACTTC.

V gene TRBV20-1 combines with J gene TRBJ1-1, with 9 bases that match TRBD1. This CDR3 spans 13 amino acids. The V gene's germline CDR1 is DFQATT and CDR2 SNEGSKA (reference sequence). V lost 5 bases and J lost 6; bases outside the gene matches: 7. CDR3 in amino acids: CSARDRVSAEAFF. The CDR3, as DNA: TGCAGTGCTCGGGACAGGGTATCAGCTGAAGCTTTCTTT.

Points on this clonotype: One end of the junction does not line up with germline, which may come from a read error. The DNA of the CDR3 is TGTGCCAGCAGCCTCGACGGAGAGGCCCAGTACTTC. This encodes CASSLDGEAQYF. The V call is TRBV14, the J call TRBJ2-5; D is undetermined. CDR1 SGHDN and CDR2 FVKESK come from the germline V gene. The CDR3 is made up of 12 amino acids. Full variable domain (missing parts from reference TRBV14 and TRBJ2-5): EAGVTQFPSHSVIEKGQTVTLRCDPISGHDNLYWYRRVMGKEIKFLLHFVKESKQDESGMPNNRFLAERTGGTYSTLKVQPAELEDSGVYFCASSLDGEAQYFGPGTRLLVL.

The chain uses TRBV5-1 and TRBJ2-1, with 7 bases fitting TRBD2. Germline V lookup: CDR1 SGHRS, CDR2 YFSETQ. This CDR3 spans 16 amino acids. V lost 6 bases, J lost 4 bases, and 13 bases stayed unmatched. Written as DNA, the CDR3 is TGCGCCAGCACCATAGGGTCGGGGGGAGTTTACAATGAGCAGTTCTTC. It encodes CASTIGSGGVYNEQFF.